One sample yielded the 25 T cell receptor beta chains listed below, sequenced in a study of control samples from healthy donors and cancer patients. Generated by immunoSEQ multiplex PCR, the TCRdb table keeps only in-frame clones and is missing some. The table records thousands of clones, 80% to 90% of them present only once. The specimen was formalin-fixed, paraffin-embedded tissue. Receptors were obtained from a female donor with lung cancer.

The chain links TRBV2 to TRBJ2-7; D uncertain. V lost 5 bases and J lost 1, with 15 bases in between. The germline V gene encodes CDR1 SNHLY and CDR2 FYNNEI. CDR3 length: 15 amino acids. The CDR3 sequence is CASSPLTGASYEQYF. The CDR3 coding sequence is TGTGCCAGCAGTCCACTGACTGGCGCTTCCTACGAGCAGTACTTC.

The rearrangement links TRBV7-2 to TRBJ1-5; unclear D gene. This CDR3 has 13 residues. Germline lookup yields CDR1 SGHTA and CDR2 FQGNSA. The ends were cut back, 4 bases at V and 4 bases at J, with 8 bases in the middle. CDR3 bases: TGTGCCAGCAGCTCGGACTCAAATCAGCCCCAGCATTTT. Translated, it gives CASSSDSNQPQHF.

V and J are TRBV19 and TRBJ1-5; D unclear. V shed 7 bases and J shed 9 bases, with 16 bases lying between them. CDR1 and CDR2 (germline): LNHDA, SQIVND (reference sequence). The CDR3 is made up of 13 amino acids. The CDR3 DNA reads TGTGCCAGTACTGATGGGTCTTTGGGGCCCCAGCATTTT. This encodes CASTDGSLGPQHF. Looking up the rest from reference TRBV19 and TRBJ1-5 gives the full variable domain: DGGITQSPKYLFRKEGQNVTLSCEQNLNHDAMYWYRQDPGQGLRLIYYSQIVNDFQKGDIAEGYSVSREKKESFPLTVTSAQKNPTAFYLCASTDGSLGPQHFGDGTRLSIL.

The chain combines TRBV12-3 or TRBV12-4 with TRBJ1-4; D unclear. This CDR3 comprises 13 residues. V shed 7 bases and J shed 8 bases, with 14 bases lying between them. The CDR3: CASMWTESEKLFF. CDR3 nucleotide sequence: TGTGCCAGCATGTGGACGGAGAGCGAAAAACTGTTTTTT.

The chain joins TRBV13 to TRBJ1-6; TRBD1 matches at 10 bases. The CDR3 totals 16 residues. Germline CDR1 reads PRHDT; CDR2 reads FYEKMQ (reference sequence). V was pared by 5 bases and J by 8 bases, with 9 bases of the junction left unmatched. CDR3: CASSKRTGGGDSPLHF. The CDR3 nucleotides read TGTGCCAGCAGCAAACGGACAGGGGGAGGGGATTCACCCCTCCACTTT.

J is TRBJ1-5 and V is TRBV18; D gene ambiguous. CDR3 length equals 14 residues. The germline gives CDR1 KGHSH, CDR2 LQKENI. Trimming removed 4 bases from V and 9 bases from J, with 16 bases in between. CDR3 DNA: TGTGCCAGCTCACTGGACCGCCAAGCGGGGCCCCAGCATTTT. This translates into CASSLDRQAGPQHF. The entire variable domain, with the rest obtained from reference TRBV18 and TRBJ1-5, is as follows: NAGVMQNPRHLVRRRGQEARLRCSPMKGHSHVYWYRQLPEEGLKFMVYLQKENIIDESGMPKERFSAEFPKEGPSILRIQQVVRGDSAAYFCASSLDRQAGPQHFGDGTRLSIL.

J is TRBJ2-7 and V is TRBV10-3; possibly TRBD2 for D (6 bases). V dropped 6 bases and J dropped 3 bases, with 15 bases sitting between them. Germline CDR1 is ENHRY and CDR2 is SYGVKD. The CDR3 length is 14 residues. The CDR3: CAIRLQRLGYEQYF. The CDR3 DNA follows: TGTGCCATCAGGCTCCAACGACTAGGCTACGAGCAGTACTTC.

The genes are TRBV28 and TRBJ2-7; D perhaps matches TRBD1 (5 bases). The CDR3 sequence is 13 residues long. Trimming took off 6 bases at V and 3 bases at J, with 12 bases between the two ends. Per the germline V gene, CDR1 is MDHEN and CDR2 is SYDVKM. The CDR3 spells CASSPTAIYEQYF. The CDR3 region has the DNA TGTGCCAGCAGCCCGACAGCGATCTACGAGCAGTACTTC.

The rearrangement links TRBV19 to TRBJ2-5; no firm D call. Deletions cut 6 bases from V and 2 bases from J, with 4 bases between. This CDR3 has 11 amino acids. The germline gives CDR1 LNHDA, CDR2 SQIVND (reference sequence). Here the CDR3 DNA reads TGTGCCAGTAGACAGCAAGAGACCCAGTACTTC. Protein sequence: CASRQQETQYF.

About this clone: The identical CDR3 is also encoded by other nucleotide sequences in the sample. The chain employs TRBV7-9 and TRBJ2-5; 10 nucleotides agree with TRBD2. Germline values: CDR1 SEHNR, CDR2 FQNEAQ (reference sequence). V was clipped by 5 bases and J by 0 bases; unmatched bases: 15. This CDR3 comprises 19 residues. In DNA form, the CDR3 reads TGTGCCAGCAGCCGGGATGTAGCGGGAGGCCCCGTGTACCAAGAGACCCAGTACTTC. As protein: CASSRDVAGGPVYQETQYF.

V and J are TRBV10-3 and TRBJ2-5, with 10 bases matching TRBD1. Germline V gene sequence: CDR1 ENHRY, CDR2 SYGVKD. This CDR3 region has 15 residues. J gave up 0 bases and V 5 bases, and 3 bases lay outside the gene matches. The CDR3 is CAISWDRGYQETQYF. As DNA, the CDR3 is TGTGCCATCAGTTGGGACAGGGGATACCAAGAGACCCAGTACTTC.

This clone was observed a few times. The chain recombines TRBV15 with TRBJ2-2, with D possibly matching TRBD1 (6 bases). CDR1 and CDR2 from the germline V gene are LNHNV and YYDKDF (reference sequence). The length of the CDR3 is 15 residues. Trimming took 6 bases from V and 1 from J, leaving 12 bases between them. CDR3 nucleotides: TGTGCCACCAGGGCAGGGGCCCTGAACACCGGGGAGCTGTTTTTT. This codes for CATRAGALNTGELFF.

The V gene is TRBV27, the J gene TRBJ2-7; 10 positions agree with TRBD2. CDR1 and CDR2 (germline): MNHEY, SMNVEV (reference sequence). V lost 2 bases to trimming and J lost 7 bases; unmatched junction nucleotides: 8. This CDR3 has 15 residues. Here the CDR3 DNA reads TGTGCCAGCAGTTTAGGGGGACTAGCGATGATGGAGCAGTACTTC. Translating it yields CASSLGGLAMMEQYF.

J is TRBJ2-3 and V is TRBV5-1; D perhaps matches TRBD2 (6 bases). V dropped 3 bases and J dropped 4 bases, with 15 bases sitting between them. The CDR3 extends over 15 amino acids. In germline, CDR1 is SGHRS, CDR2 YFSETQ. The CDR3 loop is CASSYTRERADTQYF. The CDR3 coding sequence is TGCGCCAGCAGCTACACCCGGGAGAGGGCAGATACGCAGTATTTT.

The chain couples TRBV2 to TRBJ1-2; D might be TRBD1 (5 bases). Germline V lookup: CDR1 SNHLY, CDR2 FYNNEI. The CDR3 has 16 residues. V gave up 6 bases and J gave up 4 bases, with 21 bases separating them. The CDR3 DNA reads as TGTGCCAGCAGGAACCCTATTCTGGACACCGTCTATGGCTACACCTTC. Translation gives CASRNPILDTVYGYTF.

J is TRBJ1-1 and V is TRBV29-1; D is unresolved. The CDR3 loop spans 12 amino acids. Deletions cut 3 bases from V and 1 base from J, with 6 bases between. Germline V gives CDR1 SQVTM, CDR2 ANQGSEA. Written as DNA, the CDR3 is TGCAGCGTTGAGTCAGCGAACACTGAAGCTTTCTTT. It codes for CSVESANTEAFF.

The CDR3 DNA reads as TGTGCCAGCAGCTTAGATCGGTTTGGGGGAGCGGGTACCTACGAGCAGTACTTC. Translation: CASSLDRFGGAGTYEQYF. V and J are TRBV11-3 and TRBJ2-7, with D possibly being TRBD2 (6 bases). Germline V CDR1 and CDR2: SGHNT, YENEEA. Trimming removed 0 bases at V and 2 bases at J, with 20 bases between. The CDR3 loop spans 18 amino acids.

The chain recombines TRBV15 with TRBJ1-2; D ambiguous. The germline V and J ends were trimmed by 0 bases and 4 bases, with 9 bases remaining between them. The CDR3 runs to 14 residues. CDR1 and CDR2 from the germline V gene are LNHNV and YYDKDF (reference sequence). CDR3 residues: CATSRDQTSYGYTF. In DNA, the CDR3 is TGTGCCACCAGCAGAGATCAGACAAGCTATGGCTACACCTTC.

This chain uses TRBV11-3 with TRBJ2-3, with 7 nucleotides matching TRBD1. Germline CDR1 and CDR2: SGHNT and YENEEA. The CDR3 has 13 amino acids. V lost 5 bases to trimming and J lost 8 bases; unmatched junction nucleotides: 7. The CDR3 spells CASSPTGTGTQYF. CDR3 DNA sequence: TGTGCCAGCAGCCCGACAGGGACCGGTACGCAGTATTTT.

The J gene is TRBJ2-3, the V gene TRBV27, with 7 bases fitting TRBD1. The CDR3 runs to 16 residues. In germline, CDR1 is MNHEY, CDR2 SMNVEV (reference sequence). With 2 bases clipped from V and 2 bases from J, the junction kept 7 bases outside the gene matches. The CDR3 here is CASSLRGRGITDTQYF. Written as DNA, the CDR3 is TGTGCCAGCAGTTTACGGGGCAGGGGGATCACAGATACGCAGTATTTT.

The gene calls are TRBV15 and TRBJ2-7, with TRBD1 identical over 9 bases. Germline lookup yields CDR1 LNHNV and CDR2 YYDKDF (reference sequence). The CDR3 is 15 amino acids. The V segment lost 3 bases and the J segment 2 bases; nucleotides outside the gene matches: 5. CDR3 region: CATSSGQGSPYEQYF. The CDR3, as DNA: TGTGCCACCAGCAGCGGACAGGGGTCCCCCTACGAGCAGTACTTC.

V gene TRBV2 combines with J gene TRBJ2-3; the D gene is possibly TRBD2 (5 bases). CDR1 is SNHLY and CDR2 is FYNNEI in the germline V gene. Between the trimmed V and J ends, which lost 5 bases and 0 bases, there was a span of 9 bases. The length of the CDR3 is 14 residues. The CDR3 sequence: CASSFSESTDTQYF. The CDR3 nucleotides read TGTGCCAGCAGTTTTAGCGAAAGCACAGATACGCAGTATTTT.

This chain links TRBV6-1 with TRBJ2-7, with a tentative D call TRBD1 (6 bases). V shed 2 bases and J shed 3 bases, with 11 bases lying between them. Per the germline V gene, CDR1 is MNHNS and CDR2 is SASEGT. CDR3 length equals 14 residues. CDR3 protein: CASSESGTHYEQYF. The CDR3 DNA reads as TGTGCCAGCAGTGAATCCGGGACACACTACGAGCAGTACTTC.

V usage is TRBV6-5 and J usage is TRBJ2-1, with 8 bases lining up with TRBD2. This CDR3 is 16 amino acids long. Per the germline V gene, CDR1 is MNHEY and CDR2 is SVGAGI. Trimming removed 0 bases from V and 6 bases from J; junction bases left unmatched: 7. The CDR3 nucleotides read TGTGCCAGCAGTTACTCGTCCACGGGAGGGCCCAATGAGCAGTTCTTC. This encodes CASSYSSTGGPNEQFF.

The gene calls are TRBV10-1 and TRBJ2-2; maybe TRBD2 (5 bases). V lost 8 bases and J lost 4, with 8 bases in between. Germline-derived CDR1 and CDR2 are WNHNN and SYGVQD (reference sequence). The CDR3 covers 12 residues. CDR3 protein: CASRGTTGELFF. The DNA of the CDR3 is TGCGCCAGCCGGGGAACCACCGGGGAGCTGTTTTTT.